This is a list of T cell receptor beta chains from one sample in a study of T-cell reconstitution after alpha-beta-depleted transplantation in children. Each CDR3 protein gets one entry after TCRdb re-called the PCR reads with MiXCR. The table includes fewer than 700,000 distinct CDR3 sequences, 20% to 25% detected once. Sequenced material: PBMCs, mostly from graft donor cells, taken 360 days after TCRalphabeta/CD19-depleted stem cell transplant. These receptor sequences come from a boy under two years old who had a stem cell transplant for acute myeloid leukemia, so the T cells may come from the graft donor. The CDR3 runs from the conserved cysteine through the conserved F or W. A D gene is named only where the DNA matches it firmly. Only part of the rows carry a size: once, few, many, or a class if the clone is expanded.

j_call	v_call	clone_size	cdr3_length	d_call	cdr3_aa	cdr3_nt
TRBJ1-2	TRBV7-2	few	13	-	CASSLQGSSGYTF	TGTGCCAGCAGCTTACAGGGATCGAGTGGCTACACCTTC
TRBJ2-5	TRBV25-1	many	14	-	CASSEGRNQETQYF	TGTGCCAGCAGTGAGGGACGGAACCAAGAGACCCAGTACTTC
TRBJ1-2	TRBV21-1	-	16	-	CASSKPGQGAGYGYTF	TGTGCCAGCAGCAAGCCCGGACAGGGGGCCGGCTATGGCTACACCTTC
TRBJ2-1	TRBV6-2/TRBV6-3	-	12	-	CASSHTADEQFF	TGTGCCAGCAGTCACACCGCAGATGAGCAGTTCTTC
TRBJ1-1	TRBV30	-	12	-	CAWSAIRGEAFF	TGTGCCTGGAGCGCGATTCGGGGGGAAGCTTTCTTT
TRBJ2-3	TRBV7-9	few	13	-	CASSPRPGDTQYF	TGTGCCAGCAGCCCTCGTCCTGGGGATACGCAGTATTTT
TRBJ2-2	TRBV20-1	many	15	TRBD1	CSASPGGQITGELFF	TGCAGTGCTTCCCCTGGGGGACAGATCACCGGGGAGCTGTTTTTT
TRBJ1-2	TRBV29-1	many	16	-	CSVKSGTALSNYGYTF	TGCAGCGTTAAGTCCGGGACGGCCCTCTCTAACTATGGCTACACCTTC
TRBJ2-2	TRBV12-3/TRBV12-4	-	16	TRBD2	CASSQPGLVNTGELFF	TGTGCCAGCAGCCAACCGGGACTAGTTAACACCGGGGAGCTGTTTTTT
TRBJ2-2	TRBV30	-	17	-	CAWSIGVLRENTGELFF	TGTGCCTGGAGTATCGGGGTACTCAGGGAGAACACCGGGGAGCTGTTTTTT
TRBJ2-5	TRBV7-6	many	18	TRBD2	CASSLGFLAGGSQETQYF	TGTGCCAGCAGCTTAGGATTTCTAGCGGGGGGGTCCCAAGAGACCCAGTACTTC
TRBJ2-1	TRBV20-1	few	14	-	CSAREPGIDNEQFF	TGCAGTGCTAGAGAACCAGGGATAGACAATGAGCAGTTCTTC
TRBJ2-1	TRBV2	many	12	-	CASSEGWNEQFF	TGTGCCAGCAGTGAAGGGTGGAATGAGCAGTTCTTC
TRBJ2-5	TRBV20-1	few	15	TRBD2	CSARRGAGGQETQYF	TGCAGTGCTCGCCGGGGGGCGGGGGGTCAAGAGACCCAGTACTTC
TRBJ2-1	TRBV12-3/TRBV12-4	few	16	-	CASSSRTLSSYNEQFF	TGTGCCAGCAGTTCCCGGACCCTCAGCTCCTACAATGAGCAGTTCTTC
TRBJ2-7	TRBV27	-	14	-	CASSRTGTHYEQYF	TGTGCCAGCAGTCGGACCGGGACACATTACGAGCAGTACTTC
TRBJ2-7	TRBV6-5	few	14	-	CASSSDRLLYEQYF	TGTGCCAGCAGTTCCGACAGGTTACTCTACGAGCAGTACTTC
TRBJ2-1	TRBV7-9	-	13	-	CASSTHHTGEQFF	TGTGCCAGCAGCACACACCACACCGGTGAGCAGTTCTTC
TRBJ2-1	TRBV6-5	-	14	-	CASSYAGGGNEQFF	TGTGCCAGCAGTTACGCAGGGGGAGGCAATGAGCAGTTCTTC
TRBJ2-1	TRBV20-1	many	15	TRBD2	CSARDWRGGYNEQFF	TGCAGTGCTAGAGATTGGCGGGGGGGTTACAATGAGCAGTTCTTC
TRBJ2-3	TRBV20-1	few	14	-	CSANDGLGTDTQYF	TGCAGTGCTAACGACGGGTTAGGCACAGATACGCAGTATTTT
TRBJ1-1	TRBV11-2	many	14	TRBD1	CASSPDRGLAEAFF	TGTGCCAGCAGCCCAGACAGGGGGTTGGCTGAAGCTTTCTTT
TRBJ2-3	TRBV6-1	few	13	TRBD1	CASRQGGPDTQYF	TGTGCCAGCAGACAGGGGGGCCCAGATACGCAGTATTTT
TRBJ2-1	TRBV5-1	few	17	-	CASSSLRGIRAGNEQFF	TGCGCCAGCAGCTCCCTCCGGGGTATACGGGCGGGGAATGAGCAGTTCTTC
TRBJ1-1	TRBV27	-	17	-	CASSPRQRVVFDTEAFF	TGTGCCAGCAGTCCCCGACAAAGGGTCGTTTTTGATACTGAAGCTTTCTTT
TRBJ2-5	TRBV29-1	few	13	TRBD1	CSAETGYQETQYF	TGCAGCGCTGAGACAGGGTACCAAGAGACCCAGTACTTC
TRBJ1-2	TRBV20-1	-	14	TRBD1	CSADTGVPNYGYTF	TGCAGTGCTGACACAGGGGTCCCTAACTATGGCTACACCTTC
TRBJ2-1	TRBV6-1	few	16	-	CASSPRGDSRYNEQFF	TGTGCCAGCAGCCCCCGCGGGGATTCCCGTTACAATGAGCAGTTCTTC
TRBJ2-7	TRBV29-1	-	14	TRBD1	CSVGTGFEGYEQYF	TGCAGCGTTGGGACAGGGTTTGAGGGCTACGAGCAGTACTTC
TRBJ1-2	TRBV7-2	-	14	TRBD1	CASSLGGQMYGYTF	TGTGCCAGCAGCTTAGGGGGACAGATGTATGGCTACACCTTC
TRBJ2-1	TRBV14	-	13	TRBD2	CASSYFSGGAQFF	TGTGCCAGCAGCTATTTCAGCGGGGGGGCACAGTTCTTC
TRBJ1-1	TRBV25-1	-	16	-	CASSEPREAGTTEAFF	TGTGCCAGCAGTGAACCTCGAGAAGCAGGGACCACTGAAGCTTTCTTT
TRBJ2-7	TRBV5-1	many	15	-	CASSLEQGSSYEQYF	TGCGCCAGCAGCTTGGAACAGGGAAGCTCCTACGAGCAGTACTTC
TRBJ2-5	TRBV5-1	many	15	-	CASNTGRDRQETQYF	TGCGCCAGCAACACAGGGAGGGACCGACAAGAGACCCAGTACTTC
TRBJ2-3	TRBV6-5	many	16	-	CASSSSSWNAEGTQYF	TGTGCCAGCAGCTCCTCCTCTTGGAATGCAGAGGGTACGCAGTATTTT
TRBJ1-2	TRBV12-3/TRBV12-4	few	14	TRBD1	CASSLATGVYGYTF	TGTGCCAGCAGTTTAGCTACAGGGGTCTATGGCTACACCTTC
TRBJ1-1	TRBV12-3/TRBV12-4	-	16	TRBD1	CASTLGTGGWNTEAFF	TGTGCCAGCACCTTGGGGACAGGGGGCTGGAACACTGAAGCTTTCTTT
TRBJ2-3	TRBV18	many	13	-	CASSPVGAGTQYF	TGTGCCAGCTCACCGGTCGGTGCGGGTACGCAGTATTTT
TRBJ2-3	TRBV20-1	few	15	TRBD2	CSATSGGGSTDTQYF	TGCAGTGCTACCTCCGGCGGGGGTAGCACAGATACGCAGTATTTT
TRBJ2-6	TRBV11-2	-	17	-	CASSSLTGRPGANVLTF	TGTGCCAGCAGCTCCCTCACAGGGAGGCCTGGGGCCAACGTCCTGACTTTC
TRBJ2-5	TRBV27	-	13	-	CASRQTGQETQYF	TGTGCCAGCAGACAGACAGGACAAGAGACCCAGTACTTC
TRBJ1-1	TRBV10-3	few	15	-	CAITGDRVRNTEAFF	TGTGCCATCACCGGTGATAGGGTTCGGAACACTGAAGCTTTCTTT
TRBJ2-1	TRBV20-1	many	12	TRBD2	CSARSPGGQQFF	TGCAGTGCTAGATCCCCGGGGGGGCAGCAGTTCTTC
TRBJ1-1	TRBV12-3/TRBV12-4	-	16	TRBD1	CASSRGTGEFPTEAFF	TGTGCCAGCAGTCGAGGGACAGGGGAGTTTCCCACTGAAGCTTTCTTT
TRBJ1-2	TRBV20-1	few	14	TRBD1	CSAREQGLKYGYTF	TGCAGTGCTAGAGAACAGGGGCTTAAGTATGGCTACACCTTC
TRBJ1-1	TRBV5-1	few	15	-	CASSRGGTGDTEAFF	TGCGCCAGCAGCCGCGGGGGGACTGGGGACACTGAAGCTTTCTTT
TRBJ2-1	TRBV3-1	-	15	TRBD2	CASSQAVAGDPLQFF	TGTGCCAGCAGCCAAGCTGTAGCGGGGGACCCCCTCCAGTTCTTC
TRBJ1-2	TRBV12-3/TRBV12-4	many	16	TRBD1	CATIWADRGANYGYTF	TGTGCCACCATTTGGGCCGACAGGGGCGCTAACTATGGCTACACCTTC
TRBJ1-4	TRBV6-5	few	14	-	CASSYGTQNEKLFF	TGTGCCAGCAGTTACGGGACACAGAATGAAAAACTGTTTTTT
TRBJ1-6	TRBV5-1	once	16	-	CASSLLARQDNSPLHF	TGCGCCAGCAGCTTGTTGGCGAGACAGGACAATTCACCCCTCCACTTT
TRBJ2-7	TRBV7-2	-	14	-	CASSLEYFYYEQYF	TGTGCCAGCAGCTTAGAATATTTCTACTACGAGCAGTACTTC
TRBJ2-5	TRBV10-3	few	13	-	CAISEGGKETQYF	TGTGCCATCAGTGAGGGCGGGAAAGAGACCCAGTACTTC
TRBJ2-7	TRBV20-1	many	15	-	CSARGGPMYSYEQYF	TGCAGTGCTAGGGGAGGTCCCATGTACTCCTACGAGCAGTACTTC